The 6 T cell receptor beta chains listed next were all sequenced from one sample in a study of blood T cells in healthy people across ages. For the second PCR, which ran for about 7 to 12 cycles, a sample-barcoded 5' primer and a J-beta primer mix were used. TCRdb reprocessed the 5' RACE reads via MiXCR and lists one record per CDR3 protein. This sample has 1.4 million or so distinct CDR3 sequences, with 42% found just once. Sequenced: blood. The receptors derive from a young woman in good health.

This clonotype occurred a few times. The chain joins TRBV4-3 to TRBJ1-2, with D hard to call. Trimming took 2 bases from V and 2 from J, leaving 12 bases between them. The germline V gene encodes CDR1 LGHNA and CDR2 YSLEER. CDR3 length: 15 residues. CDR3 sequence: CASSQFGTENYGYTF. CDR3 coding DNA: TGCGCCAGCAGCCAATTTGGAACGGAGAACTATGGCTACACCTTC.

The CDR3 region is CASSVVLAPSNEQFF. In nucleotides, the CDR3 is TGTGCCAGCAGCGTAGTATTGGCCCCGAGCAATGAGCAGTTCTTC. The rearrangement links TRBV9 to TRBJ2-1; D is uncertain. There are 15 residues in the CDR3. V shed 0 bases and J shed 6 bases, with 13 bases lying between them. From germline, CDR1 is SGDLS and CDR2 YYNGEE.

This clonotype was seen a handful of times. This rearrangement joins TRBV12-3 or TRBV12-4 to TRBJ2-3; TRBD2 matches 7 bases. J gave up 5 bases and V 1 base, and 6 bases lay outside the gene matches. The CDR3 has 15 residues. The CDR3 region is CASSLGGLVRDTQYF. DNA for the CDR3: TGTGCCAGCAGTTTAGGAGGACTAGTAAGAGATACGCAGTATTTT.

The V gene is TRBV29-1, the J gene TRBJ1-1; weak D call: TRBD1 (6 bases). CDR1 and CDR2 (germline): SQVTM, ANQGSEA. V was clipped by 2 bases and J by 4 bases, with 11 bases between them. This CDR3 region has 13 residues. Written as DNA, the CDR3 is TGCAGCGTTGAACCCAGGGGAGCCACTGAAGCTTTCTTT. Encoded protein: CSVEPRGATEAFF.

J is TRBJ1-1 and V is TRBV29-1; D gene ambiguous. Trimming pared 1 base from V and 8 bases from J, leaving 11 bases between. This CDR3 comprises 12 residues. Germline values: CDR1 SQVTM, CDR2 ANQGSEA. The CDR3 coding sequence is TGCAGCGTTGAAGGCCCGGGAATCGAAGCTTTCTTT. As protein: CSVEGPGIEAFF.

The chain couples TRBV9 to TRBJ1-1, with unresolved D. Germline lookup yields CDR1 SGDLS and CDR2 YYNGEE. The V end lost 0 bases, the J end lost 1 base, and 10 bases lay between the germline ends. The CDR3 runs 15 residues. CDR3 DNA: TGTGCCAGCAGCGTAGAGGCGGCAAGGAACACTGAAGCTTTCTTT. This translates into CASSVEAARNTEAFF.